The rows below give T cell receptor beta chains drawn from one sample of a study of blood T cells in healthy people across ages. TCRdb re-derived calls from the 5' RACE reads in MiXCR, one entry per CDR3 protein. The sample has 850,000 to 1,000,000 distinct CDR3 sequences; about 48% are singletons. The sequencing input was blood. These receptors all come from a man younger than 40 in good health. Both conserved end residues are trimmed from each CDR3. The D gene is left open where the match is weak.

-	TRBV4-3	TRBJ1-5	ASSQDLGKNQPQH
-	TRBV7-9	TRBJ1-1	ASSLHQGRTEAF
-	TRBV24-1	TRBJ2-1	ATSVRGNPYNEQF
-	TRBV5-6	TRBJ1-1	ASSAPGEGQRTEAF
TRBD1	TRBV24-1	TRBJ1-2	ATSDTTGGATHPYYGYT
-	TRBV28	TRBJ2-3	ASVRPGADTQY
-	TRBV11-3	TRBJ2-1	ASSLRLGSYNEQF
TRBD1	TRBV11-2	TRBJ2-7	ASSFGTDRVSYEQY
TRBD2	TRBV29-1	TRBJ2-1	SVVWRVAGGNNEQF
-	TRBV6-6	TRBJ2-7	ASSYEQGPYEQY
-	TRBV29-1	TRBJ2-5	SGRLGETQY
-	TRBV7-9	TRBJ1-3	ASGLGTGNTIY
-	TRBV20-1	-	SARDAGQPYNEQY
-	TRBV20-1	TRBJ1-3	SARDRASPSGNTIY
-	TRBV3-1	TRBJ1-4	ASSQGDFGRQEKLF
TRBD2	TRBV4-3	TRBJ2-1	TSSQALASGGTNNEQF
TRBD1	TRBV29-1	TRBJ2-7	SAAAIRDRGSYEQY
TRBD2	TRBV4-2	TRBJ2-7	ASSHGTSGGSYEQY
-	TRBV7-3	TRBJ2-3	ANSPRNTDTQY
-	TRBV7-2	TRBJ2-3	ASSRDGPIDTQY
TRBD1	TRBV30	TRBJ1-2	AWRRAPDRGYGYT
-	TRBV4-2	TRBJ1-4	ASSLEGTGSTNEKLF
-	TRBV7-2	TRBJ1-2	ASSLVQTARSYT
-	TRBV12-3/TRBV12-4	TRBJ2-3	ASSLSITDTQY
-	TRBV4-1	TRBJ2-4	ASSQVGAPWNIQY
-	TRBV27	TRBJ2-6	ASSLWPFSGANVLT
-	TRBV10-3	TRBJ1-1	AISESAGMSTEAF
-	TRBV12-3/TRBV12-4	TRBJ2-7	ASSLEFTGRIYEQY
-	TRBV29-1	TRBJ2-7	SVRDIPYEQY
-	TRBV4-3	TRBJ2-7	ASSQDLVRAGDYEQY
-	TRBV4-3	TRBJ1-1	ASSQDRRSQTEAF
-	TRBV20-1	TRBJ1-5	SASPVGGPYSNQPQH
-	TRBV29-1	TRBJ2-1	SVEQQGGYNEQF
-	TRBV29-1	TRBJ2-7	SGSWGRTYEQY
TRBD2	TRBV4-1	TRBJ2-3	ASSQGPTSGGSDTQY
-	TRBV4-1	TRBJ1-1	ASSQEGDNAF
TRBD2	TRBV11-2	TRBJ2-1	ASSLRTSGGTEQF
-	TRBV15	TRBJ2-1	ATDEGSYNEQF
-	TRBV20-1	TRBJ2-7	SARFRASYEQY
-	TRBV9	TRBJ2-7	ASSVANSEQY
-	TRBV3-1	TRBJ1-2	ASSPQGLGHYGYT
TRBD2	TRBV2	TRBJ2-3	ASPTSGGSDTQY
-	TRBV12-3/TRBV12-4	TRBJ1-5	ASSRGSGQPQH
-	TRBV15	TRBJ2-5	ATSSNRATQY
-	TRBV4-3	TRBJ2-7	ASSQDYRDLYEQY
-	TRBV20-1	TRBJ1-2	SANNIPNNYGYT
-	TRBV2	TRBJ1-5	ASREGTLAVWDNQPQH
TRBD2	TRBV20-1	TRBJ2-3	SASLGLAEDTSTDTQY
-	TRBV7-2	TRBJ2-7	ASSLDWSEQY
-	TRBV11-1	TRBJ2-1	ASSLARGQGGEQF
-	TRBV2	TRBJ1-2	ASKAGDLYGYT
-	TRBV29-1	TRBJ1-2	SVEAGRHNGYT
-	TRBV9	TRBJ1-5	ASSPVFVYQPQH
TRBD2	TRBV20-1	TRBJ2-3	SAKLAGMGSTQY
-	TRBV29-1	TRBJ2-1	SVVGTPGRNEQF